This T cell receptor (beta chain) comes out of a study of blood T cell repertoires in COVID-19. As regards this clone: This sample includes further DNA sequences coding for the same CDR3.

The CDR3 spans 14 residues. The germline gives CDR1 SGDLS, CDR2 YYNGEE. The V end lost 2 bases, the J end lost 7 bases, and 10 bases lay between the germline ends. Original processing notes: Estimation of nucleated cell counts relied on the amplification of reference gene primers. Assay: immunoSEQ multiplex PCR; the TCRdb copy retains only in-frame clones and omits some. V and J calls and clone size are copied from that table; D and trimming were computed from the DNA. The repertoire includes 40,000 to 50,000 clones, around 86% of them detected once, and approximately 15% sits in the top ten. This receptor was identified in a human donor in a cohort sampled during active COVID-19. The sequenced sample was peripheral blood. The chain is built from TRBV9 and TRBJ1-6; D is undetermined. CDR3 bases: TGTGCCAGCAGCGTCGATAGAGGGAATTCACCCCTCCACTTT. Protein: CASSVDRGNSPLHF.